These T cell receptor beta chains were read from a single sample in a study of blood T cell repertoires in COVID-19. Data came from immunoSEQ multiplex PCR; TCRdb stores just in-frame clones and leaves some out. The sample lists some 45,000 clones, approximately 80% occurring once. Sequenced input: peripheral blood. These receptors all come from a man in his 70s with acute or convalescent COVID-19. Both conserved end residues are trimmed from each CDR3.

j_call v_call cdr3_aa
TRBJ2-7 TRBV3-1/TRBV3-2 ASSRDRPPYEQY
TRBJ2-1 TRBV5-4 ASSSRGGGREQF
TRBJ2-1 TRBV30 AWSQQGGRYNEQF
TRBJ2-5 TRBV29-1 SVSSGTGGETQY
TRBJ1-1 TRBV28 ASSTGSFNTEAF
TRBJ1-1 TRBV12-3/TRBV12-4 ASSLTGNTEAF
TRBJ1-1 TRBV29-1 SGGQGLTEAF
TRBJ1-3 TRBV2 ASSEWSSGNTIY
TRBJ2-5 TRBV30 AWSGPSRETQY
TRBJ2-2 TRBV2 ASYRGFTGELF
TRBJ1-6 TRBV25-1 ASRAPGTGISPLH
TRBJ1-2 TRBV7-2 ASSLSTGALYGYT
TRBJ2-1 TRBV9 ASSTSGQGSSTLYNEQF
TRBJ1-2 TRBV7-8 ASSVNRGTNYGYT
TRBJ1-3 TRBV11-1 ASSSTRTGNTIY
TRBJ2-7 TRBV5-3 ARSWSFRPWANYEQY
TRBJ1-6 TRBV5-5 ASSLYNRDNSPLH
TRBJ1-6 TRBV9 ASSEGTGYNSPLH
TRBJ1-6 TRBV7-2 ASRGASNSPLH
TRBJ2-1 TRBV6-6 ASSRTSGGHNEQF
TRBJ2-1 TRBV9 ASSVVSVRGPGNEQF
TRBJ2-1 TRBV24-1 ATSDLKQGVDEQF
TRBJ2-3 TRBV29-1 SVVAEAAYTDTQY
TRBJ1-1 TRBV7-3 ASSSEVNTEAF
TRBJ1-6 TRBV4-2 ASSQSAGRVGSPLH
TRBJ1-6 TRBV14 ASSQFSSLTGANSPLH
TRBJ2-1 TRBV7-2 ASSSQYNEQF
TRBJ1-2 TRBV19 ASTDSYGYT
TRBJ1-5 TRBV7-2 ASSPQRNQPQH
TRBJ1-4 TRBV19 ASRKGGATNEKLF
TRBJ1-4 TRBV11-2 ASSPPTGPREKLF
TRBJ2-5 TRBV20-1 SATGGETQY
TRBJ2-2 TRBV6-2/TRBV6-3 ASSYYRVNGELF
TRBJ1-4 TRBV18 ASSPDIREKLF
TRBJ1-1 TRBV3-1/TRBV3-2 ASSQGQSNTEAF
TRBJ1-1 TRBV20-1 SASHVPSGNTEAF
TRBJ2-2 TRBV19 ASSIGQGGTGELF
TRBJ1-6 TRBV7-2 ASSRGGLNNSPLH
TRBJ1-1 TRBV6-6 ASKTGITEAF
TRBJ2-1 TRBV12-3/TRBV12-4 ASSLGGEQF
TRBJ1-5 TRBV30 AWSAVNQPQH
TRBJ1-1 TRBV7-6 ASSLAKVPGGTEAF
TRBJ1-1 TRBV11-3 ASSSAGGTEAF
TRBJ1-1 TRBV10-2 ASFFDRGTEAF
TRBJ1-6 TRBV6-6 ASTRSSYNSPLH
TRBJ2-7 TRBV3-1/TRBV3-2 ASSQYRGYEQY
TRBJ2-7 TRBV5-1 ASRPYQGALENEQY
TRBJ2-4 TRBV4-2 ASSQDHRLENIQY
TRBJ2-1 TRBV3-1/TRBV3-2 ASSQLAGGRSYNEQF
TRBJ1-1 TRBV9 ASSLGRGNTEAF